Listed here are 20 T cell receptor beta chains from one sample, sequenced in a study of shared T cell receptors in the human thymus. The table came from immunoSEQ multiplex PCR; TCRdb's copy has only in-frame clones and leaves some out. The table includes approximately 730,000 clones, roughly 88% detected once. Another study also made use of these data, one on human thymus T cells.

Sequenced sample: thymocytes. Every receptor here comes from a girl under three years old with a congenital heart defect.

The chain combines TRBV10-3 with TRBJ2-1; 11 bases align to TRBD2. The CDR3 is 18 amino acids. Germline loops: CDR1 ENHRY, CDR2 SYGVKD. Losses at the gene ends were 8 bases for V and 0 bases for J; bases not matched to a gene: 12. The CDR3 reads CAIGEMGLADGSYNEQFF. CDR3 DNA sequence: TGTGCCATCGGGGAAATGGGACTAGCGGACGGCTCCTACAATGAGCAGTTCTTC.

The J gene is TRBJ1-6, the V gene TRBV6-6, with a weak D call TRBD1 (6 bases). Germline V gene lookup returns CDR1 MNHNY and CDR2 SVGAGI (reference sequence). The CDR3 consists of 14 residues. V was cut by 2 bases and J by 9 bases, with 11 bases left in between. CDR3 region: CASSYLGAGSPLHF. CDR3 nucleotide sequence: TGTGCCAGCAGTTACCTGGGGGCGGGTTCACCCCTCCACTTT.

The V gene is TRBV6-1, the J gene TRBJ2-7; no firm D call. The V and J ends lost 7 bases and 6 bases respectively, with 22 bases between them. CDR1 and CDR2 from the germline V gene are MNHNS and SASEGT. The CDR3 has 15 residues. The CDR3, as DNA: TGTGCCAGCAAGTCCCCCCGCGAGCGACGCGGCGAGCAGTACTTC. It specifies CASKSPRERRGEQYF.

The J gene is TRBJ2-3, the V gene TRBV9; D is possibly TRBD1 (6 bases). This CDR3 has 17 residues. V was pared by 0 bases and J by 2 bases, with 16 bases between. The germline gives CDR1 SGDLS, CDR2 YYNGEE. CDR3 coding DNA: TGTGCCAGCAGCGTAGAGTCAGGGGACCCCCCCACAGATACGCAGTATTTT. Residues: CASSVESGDPPTDTQYF.

The chain has TRBV6-6 and TRBJ2-3; D perhaps matches TRBD2 (5 bases). The CDR3 sequence is 12 residues long. V was pared by 4 bases and J by 11 bases, with 13 bases between. CDR1 and CDR2 (germline): MNHNY, SVGAGI (reference sequence). CDR3 in DNA: TGTGCCAGCAGTTCCCCGGGAAATATGCAGTATTTT. It specifies CASSSPGNMQYF.

This clone has only a few counts. V and J are TRBV4-3 and TRBJ2-7; tentative D call: TRBD1 (7 bases). CDR1 is LGHNA and CDR2 is YSLEER in the germline V gene. Deletions cut 0 bases from V and 7 bases from J, with 16 bases between. The CDR3 has 15 amino acids. The DNA of the CDR3 is TGCGCCAGCAGCCAAGATAAGGAGGGGGCGAGAGAGCAGTACTTC. Protein product: CASSQDKEGAREQYF.

The CDR3 sequence: CATTPEGPYGYTF. DNA for the CDR3: TGTGCCACCACCCCTGAGGGCCCTTATGGCTACACCTTC. The chain has TRBV10-3 and TRBJ1-2; D gene uncertain. Germline V gene sequence: CDR1 ENHRY, CDR2 SYGVKD. V dropped 10 bases and J dropped 5 bases, with 17 bases sitting between them. The length of the CDR3 is 13 residues.

The chain employs TRBV4-1 and TRBJ1-4, with a weak D call TRBD1 (6 bases). CDR1 is MGHRA and CDR2 is YSYEKL in the germline V gene. Trimming stripped 4 bases from V and 2 bases from J, with 26 bases between. The CDR3 spans 20 residues. The CDR3 DNA is TGCGCCAGCAGCCGCCGAAGACAGGAGCCTGACGGGCGTACTAATGAAAAACTGTTTTTT. It translates to CASSRRRQEPDGRTNEKLFF.

This clone was recorded once. The chain carries TRBV5-4 and TRBJ1-4, with unresolved D. Deletions cut 4 bases from V and 0 bases from J, with 13 bases between. Germline V gene sequence: CDR1 SGHNT, CDR2 YYREEE (reference sequence). This CDR3 is 16 amino acids long. Written as DNA, the CDR3 is TGTGCCAGCAGCCCCGGAGGGCCCTCAACTAATGAAAAACTGTTTTTT. It is translated as CASSPGGPSTNEKLFF.

J is TRBJ1-6 and V is TRBV6-5, with D possibly matching TRBD1 (6 bases). V lost 6 bases and J 7 bases, leaving 16 bases between the germline ends. From germline, CDR1 is MNHEY and CDR2 SVGAGI. This CDR3 spans 15 amino acids. The CDR3 nucleotides read TGTGCCAGCAGCCCCGCGGACAGTAGGAATTCACCCCTCCACTTT. This gives the protein CASSPADSRNSPLHF.

The J gene is TRBJ1-3, the V gene TRBV27, with 7 bases matching TRBD1. Germline lookup yields CDR1 MNHEY and CDR2 SMNVEV (reference sequence). Trimming cost V 4 bases and J 0 bases; bases outside gene matches: 6. The CDR3 consists of 16 residues. CDR3: CASSSGTEVSGNTIYF. The CDR3 bases are TGTGCCAGCAGTTCCGGGACAGAGGTCTCTGGAAACACCATATATTTT.

Worth noting for this clone: It is unclear where the CDR3 begins or ends on the DNA, so no DNA is shown, and the CDR3 is as TCRdb lists it. V gene TRBV27 combines with J gene TRBJ1-4. Germline CDR1 and CDR2: MNHEY and SMNVEV (reference sequence). The length of the CDR3 is 14 amino acids, counting both ends. This CDR3 reads CASAYNCSNEKLFF.

The rearrangement joins TRBV5-5 to TRBJ1-5, with D possibly being TRBD1 (6 bases). V dropped 0 bases and J dropped 2 bases, with 15 bases sitting between them. The CDR3 covers 17 residues. Germline loops: CDR1 SGHKS, CDR2 YYEKEE (reference sequence). CDR3 in DNA: TGTGCCAGCAGCTTGGAGGCAGGGGCGGTCGGCAATCAGCCCCAGCATTTT. It is translated as CASSLEAGAVGNQPQHF.

J is TRBJ1-6 and V is TRBV27; D perhaps matches TRBD1 (6 bases). Germline V gene lookup returns CDR1 MNHEY and CDR2 SMNVEV (reference sequence). V was clipped by 10 bases and J by 7 bases, with 20 bases between them. The CDR3 extends over 15 amino acids. CDR3 in amino acids: CATQEGDVRNSPLHF. CDR3 nucleotides: TGTGCCACCCAAGAGGGGGACGTGAGGAATTCACCCCTCCACTTT.

The chain has TRBV6-4 and TRBJ1-2; D is undetermined. The germline gives CDR1 MRHNA, CDR2 SNTAGT. V dropped 4 bases and J dropped 1 base, with 7 bases sitting between them. The CDR3 consists of 13 residues. This CDR3 is CASSASRNYGYTF. The CDR3 nucleotides read TGTGCCAGCAGTGCTTCTCGTAACTATGGCTACACCTTC.

The rearrangement links TRBV11-2 to TRBJ1-3, with D tentatively TRBD1 (5 bases). CDR1 and CDR2 from the germline V gene are SGHAT and FQNNGV. There are 19 residues in the CDR3. Trimming removed 2 bases from V and 0 bases from J, with 20 bases in between. CDR3 in amino acids: CASSLYLSGETGSGNTIYF. The CDR3 region has the DNA TGTGCCAGCAGCTTATACTTGAGTGGGGAAACAGGCTCTGGAAACACCATATATTTT.

In this sample, this clone turned up once. The rearrangement joins TRBV12-5 to TRBJ2-5, with D unresolved. The germline V gene encodes CDR1 LGHNT and CDR2 FRNRAP. The V and J ends lost 8 bases and 5 bases respectively, with 24 bases between them. The CDR3 length is 16 residues. The chain's CDR3 is CASSTSPTRVNETQYF. For the CDR3, the DNA is TGTGCTAGTAGCACCTCCCCAACACGGGTAAACGAGACCCAGTACTTC. The variable domain in full, with the rest retrieved from reference TRBV12-5 and TRBJ2-5, is DARVTQTPRHKVTEMGQEVTMRCQPILGHNTVFWYRQTMMQGLELLAYFRNRAPLDDSGMPKDRFSAEMPDATLATLKIQPSEPRDSAVYFCASSTSPTRVNETQYFGPGTRLLVL.

This CDR3 is CAISDGGPGYEQYF. In DNA, the CDR3 is TGTGCCATCAGTGATGGAGGGCCCGGCTACGAGCAGTACTTC. The chain employs TRBV10-3 and TRBJ2-7; D possibly corresponds to TRBD2 (6 bases). Germline V lookup: CDR1 ENHRY, CDR2 SYGVKD. Between the trimmed V and J ends, which lost 3 bases and 3 bases, there was a span of 12 bases. This CDR3 has 14 amino acids.

This sequence joins TRBV10-1 and TRBJ1-2; 8 bases agree with TRBD1. V trimming: 3 bases; J trimming: 5 bases; junction bases outside the gene matches: 8. The CDR3 is 15 residues long. CDR1 and CDR2 from the germline V gene are WNHNN and SYGVQD (reference sequence). The chain's CDR3 is CASSESRTGWYGYTF. The CDR3 DNA follows: TGCGCCAGCAGTGAAAGCCGGACAGGGTGGTATGGCTACACCTTC.

The chain uses TRBV5-4 and TRBJ2-7, with TRBD2 as a possible D gene (6 bases). Between the trimmed V and J ends, which lost 0 bases and 1 base, there was a span of 14 bases. This CDR3 has 16 residues. The germline CDR1 and CDR2 sequences are SGHNT and YYREEE (reference sequence). The CDR3 is CASSLALGGRSYEQYF. DNA for the CDR3: TGTGCCAGCAGCTTGGCACTGGGGGGTAGGTCCTACGAGCAGTACTTC.